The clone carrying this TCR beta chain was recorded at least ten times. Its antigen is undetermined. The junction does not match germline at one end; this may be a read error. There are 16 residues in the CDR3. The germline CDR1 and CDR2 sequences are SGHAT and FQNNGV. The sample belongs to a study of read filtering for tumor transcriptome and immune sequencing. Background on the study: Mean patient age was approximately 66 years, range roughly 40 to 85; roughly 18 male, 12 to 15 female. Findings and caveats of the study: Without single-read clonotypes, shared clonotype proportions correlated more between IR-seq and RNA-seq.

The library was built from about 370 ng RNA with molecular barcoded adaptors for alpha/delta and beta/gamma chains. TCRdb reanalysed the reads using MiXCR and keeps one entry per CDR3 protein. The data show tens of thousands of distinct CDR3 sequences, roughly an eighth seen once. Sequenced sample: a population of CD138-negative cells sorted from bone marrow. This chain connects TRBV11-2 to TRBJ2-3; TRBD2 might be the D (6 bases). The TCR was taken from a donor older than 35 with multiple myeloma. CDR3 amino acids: CATSWGGDCSTDMQYF. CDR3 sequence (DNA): TGTGCCACCAGCTGGGGCGGGGACTGCAGCACAGATATGCAGTATTTT.